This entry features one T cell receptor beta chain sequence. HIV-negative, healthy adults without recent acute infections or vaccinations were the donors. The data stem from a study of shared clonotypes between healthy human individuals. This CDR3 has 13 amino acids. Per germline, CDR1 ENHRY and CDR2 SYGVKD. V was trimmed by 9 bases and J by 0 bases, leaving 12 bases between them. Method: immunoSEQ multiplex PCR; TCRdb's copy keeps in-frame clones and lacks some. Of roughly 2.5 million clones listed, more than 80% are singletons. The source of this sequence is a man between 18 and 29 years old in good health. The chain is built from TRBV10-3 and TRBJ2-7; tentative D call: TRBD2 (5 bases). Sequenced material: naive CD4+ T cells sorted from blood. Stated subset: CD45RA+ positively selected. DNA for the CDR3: TGTGCCATAGCGGCCTATAGCTCCTACGAGCAGTACTTC. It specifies CAIAAYSSYEQYF.